Below, 27 T cell receptor beta chains from the same sample are listed, as sequenced in a study of OX40 agonist ivuxolimab in advanced cancers. Using immunoSEQ multiplex PCR, the repertoire was profiled, and TCRdb retains in-frame clones only, with some absent. The table has fewer than 40,000 clones, 75% to 90% seen once. Sequencing was performed on CD4+ or CD8+ T cells sorted from blood, taken in a trial of the OX40 agonist ivuxolimab. All receptors come from an adult with an advanced solid tumor such as melanoma, head and neck, liver or kidney cancer.

The V gene is TRBV7-9, the J gene TRBJ2-7, with 10 bases aligning to TRBD2. There are 15 residues in the CDR3. Germline CDR1 is SEHNR and CDR2 is FQNEAQ (reference sequence). The J segment lost 0 bases and the V segment lost 5 bases, leaving 4 bases of the junction unmatched. The CDR3 nucleotides read TGTGCCAGCAGCGCCTCTAGCGGGAGCTCCTACGAGCAGTACTTC. It specifies CASSASSGSSYEQYF.

The chain links TRBV6-6 to TRBJ2-7; D gene ambiguous. Trimming removed 5 bases at V and 3 bases at J, with 8 bases between. The CDR3 totals 12 residues. Germline-derived CDR1 and CDR2 are MNHNY and SVGAGI (reference sequence). As DNA, the CDR3 is TGTGCCAGCAGTACGGGTAACTACGAGCAGTACTTC. Protein sequence: CASSTGNYEQYF.

The chain combines TRBV2 with TRBJ1-1; 8 nucleotides match TRBD1. This CDR3 comprises 14 residues. Germline lookup yields CDR1 SNHLY and CDR2 FYNNEI. V lost 2 bases to trimming and J lost 7 bases; unmatched junction nucleotides: 6. CDR3 sequence: CASSERQGPGEAFF. The DNA of the CDR3 is TGTGCCAGCAGTGAAAGACAGGGGCCCGGTGAAGCTTTCTTT.

V gene TRBV9 combines with J gene TRBJ1-2; D may be TRBD1 (6 bases). Germline CDR1 is SGDLS and CDR2 is YYNGEE. The length of the CDR3 is 12 residues. Trimming pared 2 bases from V and 8 bases from J, leaving 10 bases between. In DNA form, the CDR3 reads TGTGCCAGCAGCGTCGGGGGCGAAGGCTACACCTTC. Encoded protein: CASSVGGEGYTF.

The chain employs TRBV4-1 and TRBJ2-1; 9 bases agree with TRBD2. Germline loops: CDR1 MGHRA, CDR2 YSYEKL. J lost 5 bases, V lost 5 bases, and 4 bases had no gene match. The CDR3 is 14 amino acids. The CDR3, as DNA: TGCGCCAGCAGCTTAGCGGGGGACGACAATGAGCAGTTCTTC. Translated, it gives CASSLAGDDNEQFF.

The chain carries TRBV27 and TRBJ2-7; no reliable D call. V dropped 2 bases and J dropped 5 bases, with 10 bases sitting between them. The V gene's germline CDR1 is MNHEY and CDR2 SMNVEV (reference sequence). The CDR3 spans 13 residues. The CDR3 reads CASSLDLGNEQYF. DNA of the CDR3: TGTGCCAGCAGTTTAGATCTGGGTAACGAGCAGTACTTC.

V and J are TRBV7-8 and TRBJ2-1; D is ambiguous. This CDR3 is built from 13 residues. V gave up 3 bases and J gave up 0 bases, with 3 bases separating them. Germline V gene lookup returns CDR1 SGHVS and CDR2 FQNEAQ. The CDR3 loop reads CASSFVSYNEQFF. CDR3 nucleotide sequence: TGTGCCAGCAGCTTTGTCTCCTACAATGAGCAGTTCTTC. The full variable domain, completed using reference TRBV7-8 and TRBJ2-1, is GAGVSQSPRYKVAKRGQDVALRCDPISGHVSLFWYQQALGQGPEFLTYFQNEAQLDKSGLPSDRFFAERPEGSVSTLKIQRTQQEDSAVYLCASSFVSYNEQFFGPGTRLTVL.

CDR3 sequence reads: CASSIPYSNQPQHF. Written as DNA, the CDR3 is TGTGCCAGTAGTATCCCGTATAGCAATCAGCCCCAGCATTTT. The rearrangement uses TRBV19 and TRBJ1-5; D is ambiguous. Germline lookup yields CDR1 LNHDA and CDR2 SQIVND (reference sequence). CDR3 length: 14 residues. Trimming pared 3 bases from V and 0 bases from J, leaving 6 bases between.

The chain's CDR3 is CASSVEVRHSSYNEQFF. CDR3 DNA: TGTGCCAGCAGCGTAGAGGTTCGCCACAGCTCCTACAATGAGCAGTTCTTC. The V call is TRBV9, the J call TRBJ2-1; D unresolved. The CDR3 consists of 17 residues. Germline V gives CDR1 SGDLS, CDR2 YYNGEE. The ends were cut back, 0 bases at V and 0 bases at J, with 13 bases in the middle.

V and J are TRBV6-6 and TRBJ2-7; TRBD2 matches at 8 bases. The CDR3 is 15 amino acids. V lost 5 bases to trimming and J lost 3 bases; unmatched junction nucleotides: 9. Germline CDR1 MNHNY, CDR2 SVGAGI (reference sequence). CDR3: CASSTGGADYYEQYF. The CDR3 coding sequence is TGTGCCAGCAGTACCGGGGGGGCTGACTACTACGAGCAGTACTTC.

The rearrangement joins TRBV9 to TRBJ2-7; TRBD1 aligns across 8 bases. CDR1 is SGDLS and CDR2 is YYNGEE in the germline V gene. CDR3 length: 15 amino acids. V lost 0 bases to trimming and J lost 4 bases; unmatched junction nucleotides: 6. In DNA form, the CDR3 reads TGTGCCAGCAGCGTAGCCGGGACAGGTAGATACGAGCAGTACTTC. Translation: CASSVAGTGRYEQYF. The full variable domain, in which reference TRBV9 and TRBJ2-7 provide the parts outside the CDR3, is DSGVTQTPKHLITATGQRVTLRCSPRSGDLSVYWYQQSLDQGLQFLIQYYNGEERAKGNILERFSAQQFPDLHSELNLSSLELGDSALYFCASSVAGTGRYEQYFGPGTRLTVT.

V and J are TRBV27 and TRBJ2-7; D might be TRBD2 (6 bases). The germline V and J ends were trimmed by 8 bases and 2 bases, with 13 bases remaining between them. The CDR3 is 13 amino acids. CDR1 is MNHEY, CDR2 SMNVEV, per germline (reference sequence). The CDR3 DNA reads TGTGCCAGCGCCCGGGGGACGACCTACGAGCAGTACTTC. Translating gives CASARGTTYEQYF.

Written as DNA, the CDR3 is TGTGCCAGCACCTCTCGGGGGGAAGGAGGTATTCACGAGCAGTACTTC. Amino acid sequence: CASTSRGEGGIHEQYF. The rearrangement uses TRBV28 and TRBJ2-7, with 7 nucleotides matching TRBD2. CDR3 length: 16 amino acids. V gave up 7 bases and J gave up 5 bases; unmatched junction bases: 17. Germline loops: CDR1 MDHEN, CDR2 SYDVKM.

The gene calls are TRBV5-4 and TRBJ2-1; 9 bases are shared with TRBD1. Trimming cost V 0 bases and J 7 bases; bases outside gene matches: 5. The CDR3 sequence is 15 residues long. CDR1 SGHNT and CDR2 YYREEE come from the germline V gene (reference sequence). The CDR3 sequence is CASSLVGQGLNEQFF. In DNA form, the CDR3 reads TGTGCCAGCAGCTTGGTGGGACAGGGTTTGAATGAGCAGTTCTTC.

The V gene is TRBV5-1, the J gene TRBJ2-1, with a weak D call TRBD1 (5 bases). This CDR3 comprises 18 residues. Deletions cut 3 bases from V and 1 base from J, with 20 bases between. Germline V gene data show CDR1 as SGHRS and CDR2 as YFSETQ. The CDR3 region has the DNA TGCGCCAGCAGCTCCGGTACCATCCAGGGAACTTCCTACAATGAGCAGTTCTTC. Protein sequence: CASSSGTIQGTSYNEQFF.

This clone is a singleton in its sample. The chain combines TRBV7-8 with TRBJ2-7; 8 bases fit TRBD2. This CDR3 contains 15 residues. CDR1 is SGHVS and CDR2 is FQNEAQ in the germline V gene. V trimming: 2 bases; J trimming: 4 bases; junction bases outside the gene matches: 7. In DNA form, the CDR3 reads TGTGCCAGCAGCTTAATTAGCGGGATGACTTACGAGCAGTACTTC. Translating gives CASSLISGMTYEQYF.

The chain recombines TRBV7-9 with TRBJ2-7; D gene unclear. CDR3 size: 12 residues. Between the trimmed V and J ends, which lost 5 bases and 3 bases, there was a span of 8 bases. Germline CDR1 and CDR2: SEHNR and FQNEAQ (reference sequence). CDR3 bases: TGTGCCAGCAGCCTGATTTTCTACGAGCAGTACTTC. Translation: CASSLIFYEQYF.

This clone was detected once. This rearrangement joins TRBV4-1 to TRBJ2-1; a possible D gene is TRBD2 (6 bases). The ends were cut back, 8 bases at V and 5 bases at J, with 13 bases in the middle. Germline CDR1 MGHRA, CDR2 YSYEKL. This CDR3 is 13 amino acids long. The CDR3 DNA follows: TGCGCCAGCTCCAACGCGGGGAACAATGAGCAGTTCTTC. It is translated as CASSNAGNNEQFF.

V usage is TRBV19 and J usage is TRBJ2-5, with D possibly matching TRBD2 (5 bases). CDR1 and CDR2 from the germline V gene are LNHDA and SQIVND (reference sequence). Trimming pared 7 bases from V and 3 bases from J, leaving 12 bases between. The CDR3 runs to 13 residues. The CDR3 DNA follows: TGTGCCAGTAATAATGTGGGAGAAGAGACCCAGTACTTC. This sequence encodes CASNNVGEETQYF.

This chain joins TRBV28 and TRBJ2-7, with 7 nucleotides matching TRBD1. CDR1 and CDR2 (germline): MDHEN, SYDVKM. This CDR3 region has 14 residues. V lost 5 bases, J lost 5 bases, and 9 bases stayed unmatched. The CDR3 sequence is CASSRTGEYDEQYF. The CDR3 bases are TGTGCCAGCAGTCGTACAGGGGAATACGACGAGCAGTACTTC.

The genes are TRBV6-5 and TRBJ1-3; 7 nucleotides match TRBD1. Germline V CDR1 and CDR2: MNHEY, SVGAGI. The CDR3 has 15 residues. V lost 6 bases, J lost 0 bases, and 5 bases stayed unmatched. CDR3 nucleotide sequence: TGTGCCAGCAGGATCTCAGGGGGCTCTGGAAACACCATATATTTT. Translated, it gives CASRISGGSGNTIYF.

V and J are TRBV6-5 and TRBJ1-2; D unclear. Germline V lookup: CDR1 MNHEY, CDR2 SVGAGI. The CDR3 has 13 amino acids. V was pared by 6 bases and J by 4 bases, with 12 bases between. In DNA, the CDR3 is TGTGCCAGCAGCTCCGGACGGAGCTATGGCTACACCTTC. This sequence encodes CASSSGRSYGYTF.

The CDR3, as DNA: TGCAGTGCTAGGTTCGGTCAGCCCCAGCATTTT. Protein: CSARFGQPQHF. J is TRBJ1-5 and V is TRBV20-1; D remains ambiguous. Germline V gene sequence: CDR1 DFQATT, CDR2 SNEGSKA (reference sequence). Trimming shortened V by 3 bases and J by 6 bases, and 6 bases separated the two germline ends. The CDR3 length is 11 residues.

The DNA of the CDR3 is TGTGCCAGCAGCTTCTTCCAGGCCCGACGTGCCTCCACCGGGGAGCTGTTTTTT. It translates to CASSFFQARRASTGELFF. This sequence joins TRBV7-8 and TRBJ2-2; D not certain. The CDR3 length is 18 residues. V lost 3 bases and J 4 bases, leaving 21 bases between the germline ends. Germline assignment: CDR1 SGHVS and CDR2 FQNEAQ.

This CDR3 reads CASSSSGRETDTQYF. The CDR3 bases are TGTGCCAGCAGTTCGAGCGGGAGGGAAACAGATACGCAGTATTTT. The chain uses TRBV9 and TRBJ2-3, with 10 bases lining up with TRBD2. V lost 5 bases to trimming and J lost 3 bases; unmatched junction nucleotides: 6. Germline loops: CDR1 SGDLS, CDR2 YYNGEE. The CDR3 is 15 residues long.

CDR3 sequence: CASSRRTGTGDYEQYF. DNA for the CDR3: TGCGCCAGCAGCAGACGAACAGGGACGGGGGACTACGAGCAGTACTTC. The V and J genes are TRBV5-1 and TRBJ2-7, with D tentatively TRBD1 or TRBD2 (6 bases each). This CDR3 is 16 amino acids long. V lost 4 bases and J lost 3, with 20 bases in between. Germline V lookup: CDR1 SGHRS, CDR2 YFSETQ.

This sequence joins TRBV9 and TRBJ1-1, with unresolved D. Germline V gene sequence: CDR1 SGDLS, CDR2 YYNGEE. V was shortened by 4 bases and J by 4 bases, with 14 bases between the two germline ends. The CDR3 extends over 14 amino acids. CDR3 DNA sequence: TGTGCCAGCAGCCCGTCATGGGCCTCCACTGAAGCTTTCTTT. Residues: CASSPSWASTEAFF.